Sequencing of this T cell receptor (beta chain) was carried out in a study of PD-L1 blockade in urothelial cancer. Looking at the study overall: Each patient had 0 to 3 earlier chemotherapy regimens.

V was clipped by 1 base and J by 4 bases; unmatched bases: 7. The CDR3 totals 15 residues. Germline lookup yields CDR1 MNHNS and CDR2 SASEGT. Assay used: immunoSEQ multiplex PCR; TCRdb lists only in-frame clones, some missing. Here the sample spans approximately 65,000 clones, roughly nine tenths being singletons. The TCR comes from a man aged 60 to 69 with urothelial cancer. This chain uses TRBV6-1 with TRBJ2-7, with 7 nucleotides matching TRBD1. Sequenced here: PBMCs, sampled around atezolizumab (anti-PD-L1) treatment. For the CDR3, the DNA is TGTGCCAGCAGTGAAGGGACAGGTACAGGGTACGAGCAGTACTTC. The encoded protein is CASSEGTGTGYEQYF.